This T cell receptor beta chain was sequenced during a study of T cell repertoires in cytomegalovirus infection. CDR3 length: 15 residues. Unmatched junction bases numbered 8, after V lost 5 bases and J lost 6 bases. Germline loops: CDR1 SGHVS, CDR2 FNYEAQ. TCRdb fed the reads into MiXCR, producing one record per CDR3 protein. The repertoire has a few hundred thousand distinct CDR3 sequences, roughly 22% of them found once; the top ten carry 15% to 20%. This clonotype was observed many times. Antigen unknown. Study findings and constraints: CMV-specific TCR beta clonotypes restricted by HLA-C dominated the ex vivo response.

The chain has TRBV7-6 and TRBJ2-7, with TRBD1 matching over 12 bases. The sample was CD8+ T cells from PBMCs. The TCR comes from a human donor in good health (CMV status not recorded). Some clones in this sample may be carry-over from other donors' samples. CDR3 DNA: TGTGCCAGCAGCCCGGCTGGGACAGGGGGCACCGAGCAGTACTTC. Translated: CASSPAGTGGTEQYF.